This T cell receptor (beta chain) came from a study of cytomegalovirus exposure and HLA in healthy donors. Germline CDR1 is SGHDT and CDR2 is YYEEEE. J was trimmed by 2 bases and V by 4 bases; bases with no gene match: 6. This CDR3 has 14 residues. This clone has just a few counts. PCR employed 60 Vbeta and 13 Jbeta primers. TCRdb keeps only in-frame clones here, not all; method: immunoSEQ multiplex PCR. The data contain around 150,000 clones, around 79% of them singletons. The sequenced sample consisted of PBMCs. This receptor was taken from a male donor in good health and CMV-seronegative. The rearrangement joins TRBV5-6 to TRBJ2-7, with 7 bases fitting TRBD1. The CDR3 is CASSRQDRPYEQYF. The DNA of the CDR3 is TGTGCCAGCAGCCGCCAGGACAGGCCCTACGAGCAGTACTTC.